This passage covers 2 T cell receptor beta chains from one sample sequenced in a study of blood T cells in healthy people across ages. The second PCR ran roughly 6 to 12 cycles with a sample-barcoded 5' primer and J-beta primers. One entry per CDR3 protein results from TCRdb running MiXCR on the 5' RACE reads. There are over 1,200,000 distinct CDR3 sequences in the sample; around 59% occur only once, and 6.5% to 8.5% lies in the top ten. Sequencing used blood. The source is a man between 18 and 29 years old in good health.

The chain joins TRBV6-1 to TRBJ2-7; weak D call: TRBD1 (6 bases). The J call is doubtful: the DNA matches TRBJ2-5 better. The CDR3 loop spans 14 amino acids. In germline, CDR1 is MNHNS, CDR2 SASEGT. This chain's CDR3 is CASSDYRAVETQYF. CDR3 coding DNA: TGTGCCAGCAGTGACTACAGGGCGGTTGAGACCCAGTACTTC.

In its sample, this clonotype was seen a few times. The V call is TRBV11-1, the J call TRBJ1-1, with D unresolved. V was cut by 3 bases and J by 1 base, with 6 bases left in between. Germline assignment: CDR1 SGHAT and CDR2 FQDESV (reference sequence). The CDR3 is 13 amino acids. CDR3 region: CASSFLQNTEAFF. CDR3 in DNA: TGTGCCAGCAGCTTTCTGCAGAACACTGAAGCTTTCTTT.